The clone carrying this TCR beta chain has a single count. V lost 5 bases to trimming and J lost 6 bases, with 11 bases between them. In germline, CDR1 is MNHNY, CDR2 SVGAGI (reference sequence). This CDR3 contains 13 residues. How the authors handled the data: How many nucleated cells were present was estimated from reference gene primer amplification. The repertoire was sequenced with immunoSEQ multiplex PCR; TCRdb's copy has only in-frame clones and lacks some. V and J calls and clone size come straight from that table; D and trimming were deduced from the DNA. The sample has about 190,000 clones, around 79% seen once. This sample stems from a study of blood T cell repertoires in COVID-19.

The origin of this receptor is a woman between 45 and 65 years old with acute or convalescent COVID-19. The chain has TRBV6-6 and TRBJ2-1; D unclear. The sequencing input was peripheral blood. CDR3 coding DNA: TGTGCCAGCAGTCCTACCCCGGTCAATGAGCAGTTCTTC. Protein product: CASSPTPVNEQFF.